This T cell receptor (beta chain) comes out of a study of T cell repertoires in cytomegalovirus infection. Whole-study context: Indications of both CMV infection and matching HLA type were provided by public TCR beta signatures. Findings of the study overall: CMV-specific HLA-C-restricted TCR beta clonotypes dominated the ex vivo response.

MiXCR was run by TCRdb on the reads, yielding one entry per CDR3 protein. The sample holds some 920,000 distinct CDR3 sequences, under 40% seen once. Germline lookup yields CDR1 ENHRY and CDR2 SYGVKD. The V gene lost 2 bases and the J gene lost 7 bases, with 8 bases spanning the gap. The CDR3 contains 12 residues. This clonotype was counted a few times. As yet, its antigen is unknown. The chain has TRBV10-3 and TRBJ2-5; D not resolved. The receptor was derived from a human donor in good health (CMV status not recorded). Some clones in this sample may be carry-over from other donors' samples. This sample comprised cultured CD8+ T cells from PBMCs, obtained from culture after CMV antigen stimulation. CDR3 amino acids: CAISEPMGTQYF. In nucleotides, the CDR3 is TGTGCCATCAGTGAGCCCATGGGGACCCAGTACTTC.